This T cell receptor beta chain was sequenced during a study of T cell repertoires in cytomegalovirus infection. In the study overall: Selection of CMV epitopes for the study included recently identified HLA-C-restricted and well-studied HLA-B-restricted ones. Indicated by public TCR beta signatures were CMV infection and matching HLA type.

In the case of this clonotype: The antigen is not known.

This CDR3 has 16 amino acids. Germline CDR1 and CDR2: LGHDT and YNNKEL (reference sequence). Trimming removed 3 bases at V and 5 bases at J, with 20 bases between. TCRdb re-derived calls from the reads in MiXCR, one entry per CDR3 protein. Of about 85,000 distinct CDR3 sequences in the sample, roughly half were seen once. Study-wide results and caveats: Predominance within the ex vivo response was attributable to HLA-C-restricted CMV-specific TCR beta clonotypes. Carriage of CMV together with the relevant HLA was identifiable through cumulative public TCR beta family frequency.

The gene calls are TRBV3-1 and TRBJ2-7, with a possible D match to TRBD1 (5 bases). This receptor was identified in a human donor in good health (CMV status not recorded). Some clones in this sample may be carry-over from other donors' samples. The sequencing used CD8+ T cells from cultured PBMCs, collected from culture after CMV antigen stimulation. CDR3 in amino acids: CASSQGNRPDLHEQYF. The CDR3 DNA reads as TGTGCCAGCAGCCAGGGTAACAGGCCAGACCTCCACGAGCAGTACTTC.